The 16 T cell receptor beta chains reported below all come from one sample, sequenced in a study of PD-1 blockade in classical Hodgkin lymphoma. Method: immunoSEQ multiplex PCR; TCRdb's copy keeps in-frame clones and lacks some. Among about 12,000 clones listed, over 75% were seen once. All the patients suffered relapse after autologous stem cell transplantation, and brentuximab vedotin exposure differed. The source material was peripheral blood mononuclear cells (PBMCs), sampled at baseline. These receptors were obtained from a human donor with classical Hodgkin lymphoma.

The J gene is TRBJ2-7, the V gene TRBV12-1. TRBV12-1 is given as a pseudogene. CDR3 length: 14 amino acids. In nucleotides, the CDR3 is TGTGCCAGCAGCCCGGGACCCAGTTCCTACGAGCAGTACTTC. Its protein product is CASSPGPSSYEQYF.

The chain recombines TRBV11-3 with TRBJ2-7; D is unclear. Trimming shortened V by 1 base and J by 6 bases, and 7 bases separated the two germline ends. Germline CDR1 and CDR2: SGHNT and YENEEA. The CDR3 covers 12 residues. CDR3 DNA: TGTGCCAGCAGCTTAGGTCCCCGCGAGCAGTACTTC. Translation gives CASSLGPREQYF.

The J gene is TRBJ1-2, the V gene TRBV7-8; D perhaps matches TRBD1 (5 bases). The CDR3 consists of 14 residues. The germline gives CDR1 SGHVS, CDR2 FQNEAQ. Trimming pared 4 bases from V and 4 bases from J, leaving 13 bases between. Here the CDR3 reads CASSSGLGVYGYTF. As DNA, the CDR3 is TGTGCCAGCAGCTCAGGGTTGGGCGTCTATGGCTACACCTTC. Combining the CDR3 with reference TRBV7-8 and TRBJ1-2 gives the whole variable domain GAGVSQSPRYKVAKRGQDVALRCDPISGHVSLFWYQQALGQGPEFLTYFQNEAQLDKSGLPSDRFFAERPEGSVSTLKIQRTQQEDSAVYLCASSSGLGVYGYTFGSGTRLTVV.

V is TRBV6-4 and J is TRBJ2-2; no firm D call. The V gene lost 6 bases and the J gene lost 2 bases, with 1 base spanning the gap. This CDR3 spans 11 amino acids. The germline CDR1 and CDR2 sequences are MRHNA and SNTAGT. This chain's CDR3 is CASSNTGELFF. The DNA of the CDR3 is TGTGCCAGCAGCAACACCGGGGAGCTGTTTTTT.

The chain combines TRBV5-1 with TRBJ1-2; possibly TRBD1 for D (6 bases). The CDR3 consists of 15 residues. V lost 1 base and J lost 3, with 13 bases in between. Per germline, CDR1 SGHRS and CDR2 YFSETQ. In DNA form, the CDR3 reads TGCGCCAGCAGCTTGTCGGGGGGCATCGACTATGGCTACACCTTC. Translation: CASSLSGGIDYGYTF.

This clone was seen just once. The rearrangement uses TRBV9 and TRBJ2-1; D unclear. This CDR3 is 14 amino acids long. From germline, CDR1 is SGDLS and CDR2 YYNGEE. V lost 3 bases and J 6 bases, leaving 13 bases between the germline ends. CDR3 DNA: TGTGCCAGCAGCGCCGACGTTTTGGCCAATGAGCAGTTCTTC. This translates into CASSADVLANEQFF.

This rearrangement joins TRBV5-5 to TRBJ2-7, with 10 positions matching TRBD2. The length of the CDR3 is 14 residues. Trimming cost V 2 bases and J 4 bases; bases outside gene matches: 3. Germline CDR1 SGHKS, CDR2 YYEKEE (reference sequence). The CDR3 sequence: CASSFSSGSYEQYF. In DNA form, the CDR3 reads TGTGCCAGCAGCTTTTCTAGCGGGAGTTACGAGCAGTACTTC. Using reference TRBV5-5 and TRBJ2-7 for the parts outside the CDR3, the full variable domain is DAGVTQSPTHLIKTRGQQVTLRCSPISGHKSVSWYQQVLGQGPQFIFQYYEKEERGRGNFPDRFSARQFPNYSSELNVNALLLGDSALYLCASSFSSGSYEQYFGPGTRLTVT.

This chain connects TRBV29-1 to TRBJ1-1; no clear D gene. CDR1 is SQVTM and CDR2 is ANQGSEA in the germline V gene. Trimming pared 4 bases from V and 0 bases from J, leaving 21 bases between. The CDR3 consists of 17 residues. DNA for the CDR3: TGCAGCGTTGCAGAGCGGCCTCTTCCGATTCTGAACACTGAAGCTTTCTTT. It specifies CSVAERPLPILNTEAFF.

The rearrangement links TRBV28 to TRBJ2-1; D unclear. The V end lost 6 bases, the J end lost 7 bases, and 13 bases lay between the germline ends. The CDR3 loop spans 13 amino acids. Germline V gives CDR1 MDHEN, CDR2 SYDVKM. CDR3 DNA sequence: TGTGCCAGCAGCACCCTCCTCGGGAATGAGCAGTTCTTC. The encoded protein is CASSTLLGNEQFF.

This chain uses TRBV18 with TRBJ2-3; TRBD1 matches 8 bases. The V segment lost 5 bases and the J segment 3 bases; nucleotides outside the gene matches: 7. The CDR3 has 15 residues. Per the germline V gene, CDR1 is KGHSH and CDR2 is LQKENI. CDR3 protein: CASSSFGQGTDTQYF. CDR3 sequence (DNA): TGTGCCAGCTCATCCTTCGGACAGGGTACAGATACGCAGTATTTT.

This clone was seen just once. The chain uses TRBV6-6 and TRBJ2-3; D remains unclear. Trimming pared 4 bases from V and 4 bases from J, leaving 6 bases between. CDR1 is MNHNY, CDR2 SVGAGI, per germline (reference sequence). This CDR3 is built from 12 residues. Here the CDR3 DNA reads TGTGCCAGCAGTTTATACGCAGATACGCAGTATTTT. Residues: CASSLYADTQYF.

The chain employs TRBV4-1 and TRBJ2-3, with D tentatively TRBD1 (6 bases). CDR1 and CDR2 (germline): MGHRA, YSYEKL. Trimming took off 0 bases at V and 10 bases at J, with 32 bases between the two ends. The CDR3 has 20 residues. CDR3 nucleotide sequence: TGCGCCAGCAGCCAAGAGTCGGGCCAGGGGTCCCAAGCACCGTACCCGTCGCAGTATTTT. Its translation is CASSQESGQGSQAPYPSQYF.

The DNA for the CDR3 is TGCAGCGTTGATGGGCGGACAGGGGGAACTGAAGCTTTCTTT. Protein sequence: CSVDGRTGGTEAFF. The chain is built from TRBV29-1 and TRBJ1-1; TRBD1 agrees at 10 bases. Trimming removed 3 bases from V and 5 bases from J; junction bases left unmatched: 6. This CDR3 spans 14 amino acids. Germline V gene lookup returns CDR1 SQVTM and CDR2 ANQGSEA.

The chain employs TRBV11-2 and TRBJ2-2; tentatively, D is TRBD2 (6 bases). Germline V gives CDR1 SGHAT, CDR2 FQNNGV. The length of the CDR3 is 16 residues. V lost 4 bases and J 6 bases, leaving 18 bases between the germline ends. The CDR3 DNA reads TGTGCCAGCAGCTCCCTTCGGGGGAGTTTAGCCGGGGAGCTGTTTTTT. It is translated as CASSSLRGSLAGELFF.

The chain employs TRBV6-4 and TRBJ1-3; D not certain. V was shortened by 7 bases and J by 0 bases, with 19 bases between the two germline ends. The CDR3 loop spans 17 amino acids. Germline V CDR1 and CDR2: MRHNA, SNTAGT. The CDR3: CASTDETHPSSGNTIYF. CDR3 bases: TGTGCCAGCACCGATGAGACACACCCTTCCTCTGGAAACACCATATATTTT.

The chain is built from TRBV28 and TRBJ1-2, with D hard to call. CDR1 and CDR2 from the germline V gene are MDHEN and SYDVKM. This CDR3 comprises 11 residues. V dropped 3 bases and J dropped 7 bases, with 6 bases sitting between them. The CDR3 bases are TGTGCCAGCAGTTTTATATCTGGCTACACCTTC. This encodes CASSFISGYTF.